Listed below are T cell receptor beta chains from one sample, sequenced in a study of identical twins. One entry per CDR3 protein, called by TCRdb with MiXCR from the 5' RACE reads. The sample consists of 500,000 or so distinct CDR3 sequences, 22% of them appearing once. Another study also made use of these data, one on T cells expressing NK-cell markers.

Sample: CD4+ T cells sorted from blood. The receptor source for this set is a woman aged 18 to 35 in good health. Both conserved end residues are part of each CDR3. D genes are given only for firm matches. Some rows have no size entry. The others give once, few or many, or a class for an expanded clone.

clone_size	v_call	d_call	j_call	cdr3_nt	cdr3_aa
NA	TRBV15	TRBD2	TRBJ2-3	TGTGCCACCAGCAGCTGGCTAGCGGGGGTGGGGGGCCGCACAGATACGCAGTATTTT	CATSSWLAGVGGRTDTQYF
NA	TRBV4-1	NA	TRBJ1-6	TGCGCCAGCAGCCAAGTAGAGTCTACCAATTCACCCCTCCACTTT	CASSQVESTNSPLHF
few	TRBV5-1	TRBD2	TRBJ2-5	TGCGCCAGCAGCCCGGGACTAGCGTATGAGACCCAGTACTTC	CASSPGLAYETQYF
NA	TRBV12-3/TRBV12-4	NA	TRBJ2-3	TGTGCCAGCAGTTCCTCTGCTCGCACAGATACGCAGTATTTT	CASSSSARTDTQYF
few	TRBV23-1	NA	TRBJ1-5	TGCGCCAGCAAACTTAGCAATCAGCCCCAGCATTTT	CASKLSNQPQHF
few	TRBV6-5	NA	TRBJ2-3	TGTGCCAGCAGTTACGGTGCGGGGACGGTAGATACGCAGTATTTT	CASSYGAGTVDTQYF
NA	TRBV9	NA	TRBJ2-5	TGTGCCAGCAGCCCGATGACTAGAGCGGCGTTCCAAGAGACCCAGTACTTC	CASSPMTRAAFQETQYF
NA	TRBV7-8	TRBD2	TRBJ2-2	TGTGCCAGCAGCGAGGGACTAGCGGGGGCCACCGGGGAGCTGTTTTTT	CASSEGLAGATGELFF
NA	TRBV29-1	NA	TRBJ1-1	TGCAGCGTTTGGGGAGGCACTGAAGCTTTCTTT	CSVWGGTEAFF
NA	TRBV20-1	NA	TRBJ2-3	TGCAGTGCTAGTTCGTTGGGAGATACGCAGTATTTT	CSASSLGDTQYF
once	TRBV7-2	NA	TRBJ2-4	TGTGCCAGCAGCTTATATCCCGCCCTAGCGAACATTCAGTACTTC	CASSLYPALANIQYF
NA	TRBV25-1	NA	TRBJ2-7	TGTGCCAGCAGTGACAAGGACAAGAGCTACGAGCAGTACTTC	CASSDKDKSYEQYF
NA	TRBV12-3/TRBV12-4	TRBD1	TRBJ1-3	TGTGCCAGCAGTGCCGGACAGGGGTTTGGAAACACCATATATTTT	CASSAGQGFGNTIYF
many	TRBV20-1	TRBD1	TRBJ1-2	TGCAGTGCTAGTTCCCAGGGACAGGGGGGCTACACCTTC	CSASSQGQGGYTF
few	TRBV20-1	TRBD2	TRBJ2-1	TGCAGTGCTAGAGGATTAGCGGGACGTGACAATGAGCAGTTCTTC	CSARGLAGRDNEQFF
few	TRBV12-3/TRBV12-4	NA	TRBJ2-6	TGTGCCAGCAGACCCGACATCTCTGGGGCCAACGTCCTGACTTTC	CASRPDISGANVLTF
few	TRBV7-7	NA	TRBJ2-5	TGTGCTAGCAGCATAAGGTGGGGTGAGACCCAGTACTTC	CASSIRWGETQYF
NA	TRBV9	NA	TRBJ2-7	TGTGCCAGCAGCGTAGCTAACTCCTACGAGCAGTACTTC	CASSVANSYEQYF
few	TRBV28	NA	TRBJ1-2	TGTGCCAGCAGCCGGGGAAGGGTGGAAGGCTACACCTTC	CASSRGRVEGYTF
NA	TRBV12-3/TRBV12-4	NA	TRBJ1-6	TGTGCCAGCAGTTTACGTCCCCCGAGCTCCTATAATTCACCCCTCCACTTT	CASSLRPPSSYNSPLHF
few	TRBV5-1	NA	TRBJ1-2	TGCGCCAGCAGCTTAAACGGTGCTAACTATGGCTACACCTTC	CASSLNGANYGYTF
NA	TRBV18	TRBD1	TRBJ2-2	TGTGCCAGCTCACCACAACGGACAGGGAACACCGGGGAGCTGTTTTTT	CASSPQRTGNTGELFF
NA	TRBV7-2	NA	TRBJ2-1	TGTGCCAGCAGCTTAGTAATAATGGACGAGCAGTTCTTC	CASSLVIMDEQFF
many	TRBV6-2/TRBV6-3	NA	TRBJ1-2	TGTGCCAGCAGTCCAAGTGGGGACCACTATGGCTACACCTTC	CASSPSGDHYGYTF
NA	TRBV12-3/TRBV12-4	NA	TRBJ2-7	TGTGCCAGCAGTTTTCGGCAGGGTGCCGGCGAGCAGTACTTC	CASSFRQGAGEQYF
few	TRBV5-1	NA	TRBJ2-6	TGCGCCAGCAGCTTTAGTGTAATTGGGGCCAACGTCCTGACTTTC	CASSFSVIGANVLTF
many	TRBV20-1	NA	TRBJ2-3	TGCAGTGCCTCACCCGGACGGGGATTCACAGATACGCAGTATTTT	CSASPGRGFTDTQYF
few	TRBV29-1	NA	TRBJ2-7	TGCAGCGGACTCGACAGCTCCTACGAGCAGTACTTC	CSGLDSSYEQYF
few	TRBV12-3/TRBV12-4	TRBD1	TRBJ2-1	TGTGCCAGCAACTCCGGGACAGGGTACAATGAGCAGTTCTTC	CASNSGTGYNEQFF
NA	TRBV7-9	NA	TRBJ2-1	TGTGCCAGCAGAACCTGGAGAGGGAGATCCTACAATGAGCAGTTCTTC	CASRTWRGRSYNEQFF
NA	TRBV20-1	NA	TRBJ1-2	TGCAGTGCTAGACAGTTGAACAAGGGCTATGGCTACACCTTC	CSARQLNKGYGYTF
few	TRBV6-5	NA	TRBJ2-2	TGTGCCAGCAGTTTTGACAGGACCGGCACCGGGGAGCTGTTTTTT	CASSFDRTGTGELFF
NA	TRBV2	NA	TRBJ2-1	TGTGCCAGCAGTGTCGGGAGATACTCCTACAATGAGCAGTTCTTC	CASSVGRYSYNEQFF
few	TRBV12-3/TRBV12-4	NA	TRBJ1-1	TGTGCCAGCAGTAAGGGGCGTGAAGCTTTCTTT	CASSKGREAFF
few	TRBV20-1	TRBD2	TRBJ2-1	TGCAGTGCTAGGAACCCTAGCGGTAAAGGGGATGAGCAGTTCTTC	CSARNPSGKGDEQFF
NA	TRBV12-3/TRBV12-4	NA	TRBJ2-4	TGTGCCAGCAGGGACCACAGGGAGGGAAACATTCAGTACTTC	CASRDHREGNIQYF
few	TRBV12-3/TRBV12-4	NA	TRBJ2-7	TGTGCCAGCACTCTCCTGGGGGTTCCTTCATCCTACGAGCAGTACTTC	CASTLLGVPSSYEQYF
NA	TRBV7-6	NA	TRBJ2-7	TGTGCCAGCAGCCGGCATGCTAGCGACTACGAGCAGTACTTC	CASSRHASDYEQYF
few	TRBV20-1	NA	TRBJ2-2	TGCAGTGCCCTGGTTTTTAGCGGCAACACCGGGGAGCTGTTTTTT	CSALVFSGNTGELFF
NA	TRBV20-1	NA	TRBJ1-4	TGCAGTGCTACAGTTGGAGGGAGAAATGAAAAACTGTTTTTT	CSATVGGRNEKLFF